Sequencing of this T cell receptor beta chain was carried out in a study of shared T cell receptors in the human thymus. Trimming removed 5 bases from V and 3 bases from J; junction bases left unmatched: 16. The germline V gene has CDR1 MDHEN and CDR2 SYDVKM. The CDR3 sequence is 18 residues long. Repertoires were generated with immunoSEQ multiplex PCR, while TCRdb's copy carries only in-frame clones and drops some. The table records hundreds of thousands of clones, around 87% of them present only once. A further study also used this sample, focusing on human thymus T cells. According to that study: Healthy Finnish infants undergoing corrective surgery for congenital heart defects provided the donor material. There appeared to be biased usage of V and J genes in thymic and blood repertoires. As related research reported, thymic repertoires overlapped highly among unrelated individuals.

The V call is TRBV28, the J call TRBJ2-3, with 8 bases matching TRBD2. Sequenced material: thymocytes. The clonotype comes from a boy under three years old with a congenital heart defect. This chain's CDR3 is CASSPTVPKRERTDTQYF. CDR3 bases: TGTGCCAGCAGTCCAACGGTTCCCAAGCGGGAGAGGACAGATACGCAGTATTTT.